These T cell receptor beta chains were read from a single sample in a study of HIV-infected patients and healthy controls. TCRdb passed the 5' RACE reads through MiXCR, listing each CDR3 protein once. The sample includes roughly 7,700 distinct CDR3 sequences, approximately 6.1% of them seen just once. This specimen was blood, taken before antiretroviral therapy. The receptors were sampled from an adult with HIV infection. CDR3s include the opening cysteine and the closing phenylalanine or tryptophan. D genes are given only for firm matches. Not every row has a clone size; where given, it reads once, few, many or a size class.

v_call: TRBV29-1
d_call: NA
cdr3_length: 13
j_call: TRBJ2-1
clone_size: medium-sized
cdr3_aa: CSVDSPHYNEQFF
cdr3_nt: TGCAGCGTTGACTCTCCCCACTACAATGAGCAGTTCTTC

v_call: TRBV10-3
d_call: NA
cdr3_length: 16
j_call: TRBJ2-3
clone_size: many
cdr3_aa: CAISESLTGTTDTQYF
cdr3_nt: TGTGCCATCAGTGAGTCTCTAACAGGGACCACAGATACGCAGTATTTT

v_call: TRBV5-4
d_call: NA
cdr3_length: 13
j_call: TRBJ2-7
clone_size: many
cdr3_aa: CASSFGGSYEQYF
cdr3_nt: TGTGCCAGCAGCTTTGGGGGATCCTACGAGCAGTACTTC

v_call: TRBV27
d_call: NA
cdr3_length: 14
j_call: TRBJ2-4
clone_size: once
cdr3_aa: CAGSSRLDKNIQYF
cdr3_nt: TGTGCCGGCAGTTCCCGGCTAGATAAAAACATTCAGTACTTC

v_call: TRBV5-1
d_call: NA
cdr3_length: 13
j_call: TRBJ1-3
clone_size: NA
cdr3_aa: CASAEGSGNTIYF
cdr3_nt: TGCGCCAGCGCGGAGGGCTCTGGAAACACCATATATTTT

v_call: TRBV6-5
d_call: TRBD2
cdr3_length: 16
j_call: TRBJ2-3
clone_size: NA
cdr3_aa: CASSYSSGGAKDTQYF
cdr3_nt: TGTGCCAGCAGTTACAGTAGCGGGGGGGCCAAAGATACGCAGTATTTT

v_call: TRBV7-9
d_call: NA
cdr3_length: 13
j_call: TRBJ2-7
clone_size: NA
cdr3_aa: CASSLGTLYEQYF
cdr3_nt: TGTGCCAGCAGCCTAGGGACCCTTTACGAGCAGTACTTC

v_call: TRBV20-1
d_call: NA
cdr3_length: 17
j_call: TRBJ2-2
clone_size: many
cdr3_aa: CSARDGRGPTNTGELFF
cdr3_nt: TGCAGTGCTAGAGATGGGCGGGGGCCTACGAACACCGGGGAGCTGTTTTTT

v_call: TRBV3-2
d_call: NA
cdr3_length: 12
j_call: TRBJ1-2
clone_size: medium-sized
cdr3_aa: CASNDRGRGYTF
cdr3_nt: TGTGCCAGCAACGACAGGGGGCGAGGCTACACCTTC

v_call: TRBV5-1
d_call: NA
cdr3_length: 15
j_call: TRBJ2-1
clone_size: few
cdr3_aa: CASSQSLRGGDEQFF
cdr3_nt: TGCGCCAGCAGTCAAAGCTTACGTGGGGGCGATGAGCAGTTCTTC

v_call: TRBV5-4
d_call: NA
cdr3_length: 13
j_call: TRBJ2-1
clone_size: medium-sized
cdr3_aa: CASSGGVRNEQFF
cdr3_nt: TGTGCCAGCAGCGGGGGTGTGCGGAATGAGCAGTTCTTC

v_call: TRBV7-3
d_call: TRBD2
cdr3_length: 17
j_call: TRBJ2-3
clone_size: many
cdr3_aa: CASSLIPTSGSTDTQYF
cdr3_nt: TGTGCCAGCAGCTTAATACCCACTAGCGGGAGCACAGATACGCAGTATTTT

v_call: TRBV18
d_call: NA
cdr3_length: 14
j_call: TRBJ1-1
clone_size: many
cdr3_aa: CASQLYVRETEAFF
cdr3_nt: TGTGCCAGCCAACTCTATGTAAGGGAAACTGAAGCTTTCTTT

v_call: TRBV7-6
d_call: NA
cdr3_length: 13
j_call: TRBJ2-7
clone_size: medium-sized
cdr3_aa: CASSLGVGYEQYF
cdr3_nt: TGTGCCAGCAGCTTAGGAGTGGGCTACGAGCAGTACTTC

v_call: TRBV10-3
d_call: NA
cdr3_length: 15
j_call: TRBJ2-7
clone_size: medium-sized
cdr3_aa: CAISNWGSSSYEQYF
cdr3_nt: TGTGCCATCAGCAATTGGGGCTCGAGCTCCTACGAGCAGTACTTC

v_call: TRBV9
d_call: NA
cdr3_length: 14
j_call: TRBJ2-1
clone_size: many
cdr3_aa: CASSVGGQYNEQFF
cdr3_nt: TGTGCCAGCAGCGTAGGGGGTCAATACAATGAGCAGTTCTTC

v_call: TRBV10-2
d_call: TRBD1
cdr3_length: 14
j_call: TRBJ1-1
clone_size: many
cdr3_aa: CASKRGQMNTEAFF
cdr3_nt: TGCGCCAGCAAGAGGGGACAGATGAACACTGAAGCTTTCTTT

v_call: TRBV3-1
d_call: NA
cdr3_length: 12
j_call: TRBJ2-1
clone_size: NA
cdr3_aa: CASSQGPLEQFF
cdr3_nt: TGTGCCAGCAGCCAGGGACCGCTTGAGCAGTTCTTC

v_call: TRBV13
d_call: NA
cdr3_length: 15
j_call: TRBJ2-1
clone_size: many
cdr3_aa: CASSLGGVPYNEQFF
cdr3_nt: TGTGCCAGCAGCTTAGGGGGGGTGCCCTACAATGAGCAGTTCTTC

v_call: TRBV2
d_call: TRBD1
cdr3_length: 13
j_call: TRBJ1-6
clone_size: many
cdr3_aa: CASEGTVYSPLHF
cdr3_nt: TGTGCCAGCGAGGGGACAGTATATTCACCCCTCCACTTT

v_call: TRBV7-2
d_call: TRBD2
cdr3_length: 13
j_call: TRBJ2-5
clone_size: medium-sized
cdr3_aa: CASQRGTKETQYF
cdr3_nt: TGTGCCAGCCAGCGGGGGACAAAAGAGACCCAGTACTTC

v_call: TRBV11-3
d_call: NA
cdr3_length: 13
j_call: TRBJ1-1
clone_size: few
cdr3_aa: CASSLTGYGEAFF
cdr3_nt: TGTGCCAGCAGCTTAACGGGGTACGGTGAAGCTTTCTTT

v_call: TRBV4-3
d_call: NA
cdr3_length: 13
j_call: TRBJ2-1
clone_size: many
cdr3_aa: CASSQTPYNEQFF
cdr3_nt: TGCGCCAGCAGCCAAACGCCCTACAATGAGCAGTTCTTC

v_call: TRBV18
d_call: NA
cdr3_length: 14
j_call: TRBJ1-1
clone_size: many
cdr3_aa: CASSPGITDTEAFF
cdr3_nt: TGTGCCAGCTCACCAGGGATTACGGACACTGAAGCTTTCTTT

v_call: TRBV7-2
d_call: TRBD2
cdr3_length: 17
j_call: TRBJ2-3
clone_size: medium-sized
cdr3_aa: CASSLVIGGLAGKRQYF
cdr3_nt: TGTGCCAGCAGCTTAGTCATTGGGGGACTAGCGGGCAAGAGGCAGTATTTT

v_call: TRBV12-3/TRBV12-4
d_call: NA
cdr3_length: 14
j_call: TRBJ2-5
clone_size: few
cdr3_aa: CASSSPPGLETQYF
cdr3_nt: TGTGCCAGCAGTTCCCCCCCCGGTTTGGAGACCCAGTACTTC

v_call: TRBV12-3/TRBV12-4
d_call: NA
cdr3_length: 14
j_call: TRBJ2-3
clone_size: medium-sized
cdr3_aa: CASSFYYGTDTQYF
cdr3_nt: TGTGCCAGCAGTTTCTATTACGGTACAGATACGCAGTATTTT

v_call: TRBV7-8
d_call: NA
cdr3_length: 16
j_call: TRBJ2-3
clone_size: many
cdr3_aa: CASSPRRVRTTDTQYF
cdr3_nt: TGTGCCAGCAGCCCCCGCAGGGTGAGGACCACAGATACGCAGTATTTT

v_call: TRBV3-1
d_call: NA
cdr3_length: 15
j_call: TRBJ2-2
clone_size: many
cdr3_aa: CASSPGAGQAGELFF
cdr3_nt: TGTGCCAGCAGCCCCGGGGCAGGCCAGGCCGGGGAGCTGTTTTTT

v_call: TRBV27
d_call: NA
cdr3_length: 18
j_call: TRBJ1-5
clone_size: many
cdr3_aa: CASSPLSSRGSGDQPQHF
cdr3_nt: TGTGCCAGCAGTCCACTGAGCTCCAGGGGTTCAGGCGATCAGCCCCAGCATTTT

v_call: TRBV12-3/TRBV12-4
d_call: NA
cdr3_length: 14
j_call: TRBJ1-1
clone_size: many
cdr3_aa: CASSFVGRATEAFF
cdr3_nt: TGTGCCAGCAGTTTCGTGGGGCGGGCGACTGAAGCTTTCTTT

v_call: TRBV7-2
d_call: NA
cdr3_length: 14
j_call: TRBJ1-2
clone_size: many
cdr3_aa: CASSLASPNYGYTF
cdr3_nt: TGTGCCAGCAGCCTAGCCTCTCCCAACTATGGCTACACCTTC

v_call: TRBV11-2
d_call: TRBD2
cdr3_length: 17
j_call: TRBJ2-7
clone_size: medium-sized
cdr3_aa: CASSLFPGLAGGGEQYF
cdr3_nt: TGTGCCAGCAGCTTATTCCCGGGACTAGCGGGGGGAGGTGAGCAGTACTTC

v_call: TRBV15
d_call: NA
cdr3_length: 18
j_call: TRBJ2-1
clone_size: medium-sized
cdr3_aa: CATSRPASEAGSYNEQFF
cdr3_nt: TGTGCCACCAGCAGACCCGCGTCCGAGGCGGGTTCCTACAATGAGCAGTTCTTC

v_call: TRBV20-1
d_call: TRBD2
cdr3_length: 18
j_call: TRBJ2-3
clone_size: few
cdr3_aa: CSASEGLAGGPGLDTQYF
cdr3_nt: TGCAGTGCTAGTGAGGGACTAGCGGGGGGGCCGGGCTTAGATACGCAGTATTTT

v_call: TRBV5-1
d_call: TRBD2
cdr3_length: 20
j_call: TRBJ2-3
clone_size: many
cdr3_aa: CASSQPPAGGQPYLRLTQYF
cdr3_nt: TGCGCCAGCAGCCAACCGCCGGCGGGGGGCCAACCCTATCTTCGACTTACGCAGTATTTT

v_call: TRBV6-5
d_call: NA
cdr3_length: 14
j_call: TRBJ2-3
clone_size: medium-sized
cdr3_aa: CASRPTWGALPGYF
cdr3_nt: TGTGCCAGCAGACCTACCTGGGGTGCTCTTCCTGGGTATTTT